Below, 20 T cell receptor beta chains from the same sample are listed, as sequenced in a study of blood T cells in healthy people across ages. Sample-barcoded 5' priming and a J-beta primer mix drove a second PCR of 7 to 11 cycles. TCRdb re-called the 5' RACE reads with MiXCR, one entry per CDR3 protein. The sample includes about 760,000 distinct CDR3 sequences, roughly 56% seen only once; the top ten take roughly 25%. Sequencing was carried out using blood. Receptors originate from a man aged 35-49 years in good health.

The chain combines TRBV15 with TRBJ1-5, with a weak D call TRBD1 (6 bases). Trimming removed 0 bases at V and 8 bases at J, with 11 bases between. This CDR3 has 14 amino acids. CDR1 and CDR2 (germline): LNHNV, YYDKDF (reference sequence). CDR3 residues: CATSREGGLEPQHF. The DNA for the CDR3 is TGTGCCACCAGCAGAGAAGGGGGGCTGGAGCCCCAGCATTTT.

The rearrangement joins TRBV6-1 to TRBJ2-1; 13 bases fit TRBD2. Germline CDR1 reads MNHNS; CDR2 reads SASEGT. The CDR3 spans 18 residues. J lost 0 bases, V lost 6 bases, and 8 bases had no gene match. In nucleotides, the CDR3 is TGTGCCAGCAGAGACACTAGCGGGGGGGTCAGCTCCTACAATGAGCAGTTCTTC. Residues: CASRDTSGGVSSYNEQFF.

This rearrangement joins TRBV7-6 to TRBJ1-1, with 7 bases lining up with TRBD1. V lost 6 bases to trimming and J lost 1 base; unmatched junction nucleotides: 5. This CDR3 region has 14 residues. CDR1 SGHVS and CDR2 FNYEAQ come from the germline V gene. As DNA, the CDR3 is TGTGCCAGCAGGCAGAACAGGGGGAACACTGAAGCTTTCTTT. This sequence encodes CASRQNRGNTEAFF.

This clonotype was observed a few times. The CDR3 region is CASSPSGNSPLHF. The CDR3 nucleotides are TGTGCCAGCAGCCCTTCCGGCAATTCACCCCTCCACTTT. V is TRBV7-9 and J is TRBJ1-6; D is unclear. CDR1 and CDR2 from the germline V gene are SEHNR and FQNEAQ (reference sequence). CDR3 length equals 13 residues. V lost 5 bases, J lost 7 bases, and 9 bases lay in between.

This clonotype was counted only a few times. V and J are TRBV29-1 and TRBJ2-7; unclear D gene. The CDR3 runs 12 residues. Germline CDR1 SQVTM, CDR2 ANQGSEA. Trimming took off 0 bases at V and 1 base at J, with 4 bases between the two ends. DNA for the CDR3: TGCAGCGTTGAAGAAGATTCCTACGAGCAGTACTTC. Its protein product is CSVEEDSYEQYF.

The rearrangement joins TRBV15 to TRBJ2-1; TRBD2 might be the D (5 bases). The CDR3 totals 12 residues. CDR1 and CDR2 (germline): LNHNV, YYDKDF (reference sequence). Trimming removed 2 bases at V and 10 bases at J, with 9 bases between. The CDR3 protein is CATSRLDLEQFF. CDR3 coding DNA: TGTGCCACCAGCAGATTGGACTTAGAGCAGTTCTTC.

This chain links TRBV28 with TRBJ2-2, with 8 bases that match TRBD2. This CDR3 spans 15 amino acids. Per the germline V gene, CDR1 is MDHEN and CDR2 is SYDVKM. With V trimmed by 10 bases and J by 1 base, 8 bases remained unmatched. The CDR3 coding sequence is TGTGCCACCCTTGTCGGGGGGGGGAACACCGGGGAGCTGTTTTTT. This gives the protein CATLVGGGNTGELFF.

The genes are TRBV3-1 and TRBJ2-3; 8 bases fit TRBD1. The CDR3 covers 15 residues. V shed 4 bases and J 2 bases; nucleotides not matched to a gene: 5. CDR1 is LGHDT and CDR2 is YNNKEL in the germline V gene (reference sequence). CDR3 region: CASSPRQGNTDTQYF. The DNA for the CDR3 is TGTGCCAGCAGCCCGCGACAGGGGAACACAGATACGCAGTATTTT.

The chain is built from TRBV20-1 and TRBJ1-2; TRBD1 matches 8 bases. Trimming at V came to 4 bases and at J to 0 bases, leaving 13 bases not matched to a gene. From germline, CDR1 is DFQATT and CDR2 SNEGSKA (reference sequence). CDR3 length: 17 amino acids. DNA of the CDR3: TGCAGTGCTACTCCTATGGACAGGGAGAGCCCTAACTATGGCTACACCTTC. Translation gives CSATPMDRESPNYGYTF.

The chain links TRBV20-1 to TRBJ2-5; D may be TRBD2 (5 bases). This CDR3 has 12 amino acids. V was trimmed by 2 bases and J by 5 bases, leaving 9 bases between them. Germline loops: CDR1 DFQATT, CDR2 SNEGSKA (reference sequence). The CDR3 bases are TGCAGTGCTAGAAATACGGGGGAGACCCAGTACTTC. This translates into CSARNTGETQYF.

The V call is TRBV6-5, the J call TRBJ2-1; TRBD1 agrees at 8 bases. The V gene's germline CDR1 is MNHEY and CDR2 SVGAGI. The CDR3 is made up of 15 amino acids. The J segment lost 0 bases and the V segment lost 8 bases, leaving 6 bases of the junction unmatched. This CDR3 reads CASRQGARSYNEQFF. Here the CDR3 DNA reads TGTGCCAGCCGGCAGGGGGCCCGCTCCTACAATGAGCAGTTCTTC.

This chain uses TRBV6-5 with TRBJ2-5; the D gene is possibly TRBD2 (6 bases). Germline loops: CDR1 MNHEY, CDR2 SVGAGI. This CDR3 spans 18 amino acids. The V end was cut by 0 bases, the J end by 5 bases, with 22 bases between. CDR3 protein: CASSYSRGIGGVPETQYF. The DNA for the CDR3 is TGTGCCAGCAGTTACTCGAGGGGTATAGGAGGGGTACCTGAGACCCAGTACTTC.

The chain uses TRBV4-1 and TRBJ2-2; D call uncertain. Germline V gene lookup returns CDR1 MGHRA and CDR2 YSYEKL. The V and J ends lost 0 bases and 3 bases respectively, with 5 bases between them. The CDR3 has 14 amino acids. This CDR3 is CASSQELYTGELFF. In DNA form, the CDR3 reads TGCGCCAGCAGCCAAGAACTTTACACCGGGGAGCTGTTTTTT.

The chain joins TRBV12-3 or TRBV12-4 to TRBJ2-5; D may match TRBD1 or TRBD2 (6 bases each). The CDR3 totals 14 residues. Trimming removed 6 bases from V and 9 bases from J, with 20 bases in between. The chain's CDR3 is CASSSSGGWGAQYF. The CDR3 DNA sequence: TGTGCCAGCAGCTCCTCCGGGGGCTGGGGGGCCCAGTACTTC.

A few counts support this clonotype. The chain has TRBV5-1 and TRBJ1-1; D gene unclear. This CDR3 spans 14 amino acids. Trimming stripped 4 bases from V and 0 bases from J, with 10 bases between. Germline V gene lookup returns CDR1 SGHRS and CDR2 YFSETQ. CDR3 region: CASSGLQVNTEAFF. The CDR3 DNA reads TGCGCCAGCAGCGGGCTTCAGGTGAACACTGAAGCTTTCTTT.

CDR3 residues: CASSSRRGRGTYEQYF. The DNA for the CDR3 is TGTGCCAGCAGTTCCCGTCGGGGGCGGGGGACCTACGAGCAGTACTTC. This chain uses TRBV13 with TRBJ2-7; the D gene is possibly TRBD2 (7 bases). The germline V gene has CDR1 PRHDT and CDR2 FYEKMQ (reference sequence). Deletions cut 6 bases from V and 2 bases from J, with 20 bases between. The CDR3 has 16 residues.

The chain uses TRBV3-1 and TRBJ1-1, with TRBD1 identical over 10 bases. The germline CDR1 and CDR2 sequences are LGHDT and YNNKEL (reference sequence). The CDR3 covers 14 residues. V shed 4 bases, J shed 10 bases, and the junction held 9 bases outside the gene matches. The DNA for the CDR3 is TGTGCCAGCAGCCGCGCCGGGACAGGGGTCGGAGCTTTCTTT. Protein sequence: CASSRAGTGVGAFF.

The rearrangement uses TRBV28 and TRBJ1-1; D is uncertain. Per germline, CDR1 MDHEN and CDR2 SYDVKM. V was clipped by 5 bases and J by 2 bases, with 12 bases between them. There are 14 residues in the CDR3. CDR3 residues: CASSVAYRNTEAFF. CDR3 bases: TGTGCCAGCAGTGTGGCTTATCGTAACACTGAAGCTTTCTTT.

This clonotype was seen at least ten times. The gene calls are TRBV20-1 and TRBJ2-3; D is perhaps TRBD2 (6 bases). The CDR3 is made up of 15 amino acids. Germline V gene sequence: CDR1 DFQATT, CDR2 SNEGSKA (reference sequence). V was pared by 3 bases and J by 0 bases, with 13 bases between. CDR3 in amino acids: CSASPVGRSTDTQYF. CDR3 DNA sequence: TGCAGTGCTAGTCCTGTGGGGAGGAGCACAGATACGCAGTATTTT.

This clonotype occurred a few times. The chain joins TRBV28 to TRBJ2-5; maybe TRBD1 (6 bases). The CDR3 sequence is 19 residues long. V lost 1 base, J lost 2 bases, and 23 bases lay in between. CDR1 and CDR2 (germline): MDHEN, SYDVKM. Here the CDR3 reads CASSLLGPRQAHPQETQYF. CDR3 DNA: TGTGCCAGCAGTTTATTGGGCCCCAGACAGGCTCATCCACAAGAGACCCAGTACTTC.